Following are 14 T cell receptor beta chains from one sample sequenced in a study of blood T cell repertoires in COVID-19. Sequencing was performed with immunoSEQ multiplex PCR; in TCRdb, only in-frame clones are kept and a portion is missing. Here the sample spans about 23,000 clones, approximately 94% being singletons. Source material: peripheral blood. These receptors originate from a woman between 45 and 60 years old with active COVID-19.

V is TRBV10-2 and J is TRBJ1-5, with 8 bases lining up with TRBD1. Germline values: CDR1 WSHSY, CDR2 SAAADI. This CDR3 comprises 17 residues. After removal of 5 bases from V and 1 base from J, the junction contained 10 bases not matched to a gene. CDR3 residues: CASSSLPQGGSNQPQHF. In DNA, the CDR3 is TGCGCCAGCAGTTCCCTTCCACAGGGGGGAAGCAATCAGCCCCAGCATTTT.

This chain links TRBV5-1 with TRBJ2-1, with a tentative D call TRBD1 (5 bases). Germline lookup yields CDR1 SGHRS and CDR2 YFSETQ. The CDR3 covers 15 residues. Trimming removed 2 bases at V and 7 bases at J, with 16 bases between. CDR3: CASSFQGILENEQFF. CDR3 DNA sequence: TGCGCCAGCAGCTTTCAGGGAATTCTAGAGAATGAGCAGTTCTTC.

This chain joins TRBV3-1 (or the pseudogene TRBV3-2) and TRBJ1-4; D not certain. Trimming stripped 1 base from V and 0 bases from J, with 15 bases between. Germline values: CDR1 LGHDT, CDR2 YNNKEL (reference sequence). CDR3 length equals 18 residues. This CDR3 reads CASSQAKPEPATNEKLFF. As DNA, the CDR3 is TGTGCCAGCAGCCAAGCCAAACCCGAACCAGCAACTAATGAAAAACTGTTTTTT.

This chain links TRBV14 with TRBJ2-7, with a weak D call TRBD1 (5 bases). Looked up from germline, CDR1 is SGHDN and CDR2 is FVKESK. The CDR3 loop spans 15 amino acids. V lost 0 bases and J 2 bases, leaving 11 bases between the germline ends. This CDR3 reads CASSQDGAGAYEQYF. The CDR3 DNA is TGTGCCAGCAGCCAAGATGGGGCCGGAGCCTACGAGCAGTACTTC.

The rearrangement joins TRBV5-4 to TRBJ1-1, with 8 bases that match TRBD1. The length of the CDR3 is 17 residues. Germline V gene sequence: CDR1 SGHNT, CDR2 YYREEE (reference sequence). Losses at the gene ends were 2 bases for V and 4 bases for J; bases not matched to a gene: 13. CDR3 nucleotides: TGTGCCAGCAGCTTATCCGGACAGGGCCCGCGGGGCACTGAAGCTTTCTTT. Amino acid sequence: CASSLSGQGPRGTEAFF.

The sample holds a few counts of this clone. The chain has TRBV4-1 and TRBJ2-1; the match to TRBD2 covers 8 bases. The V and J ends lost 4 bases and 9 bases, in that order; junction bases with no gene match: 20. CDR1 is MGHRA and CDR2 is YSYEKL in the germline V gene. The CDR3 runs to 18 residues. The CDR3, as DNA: TGCGCCAGCAGCCCGAGTGTGTGGCAGCGGGAGAAGAGAGGTGAGCAGTTCTTC. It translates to CASSPSVWQREKRGEQFF.

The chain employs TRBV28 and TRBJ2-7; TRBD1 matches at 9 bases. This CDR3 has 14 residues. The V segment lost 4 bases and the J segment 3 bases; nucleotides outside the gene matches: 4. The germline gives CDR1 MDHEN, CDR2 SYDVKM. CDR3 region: CASSSPTGGYEQYV. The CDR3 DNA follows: TGTGCCAGCAGTTCGCCGACAGGGGGCTACGAGCAGTACGTC.

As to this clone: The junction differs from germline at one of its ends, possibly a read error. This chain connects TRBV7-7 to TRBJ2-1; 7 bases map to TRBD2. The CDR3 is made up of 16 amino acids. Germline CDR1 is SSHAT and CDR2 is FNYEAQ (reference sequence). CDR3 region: CASSSPTSGTTDEQFF. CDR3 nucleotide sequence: TGTGCTAGCAGCTCGCCAACTTCCGGGACTACAGATGAGCAGTTCTTC. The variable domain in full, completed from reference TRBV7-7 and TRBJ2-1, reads GAGVSQSPRYKVTKRGQDVTLRCDPISSHATLYWYQQALGQGPEFLTYFNYEAQPDKSGLPSDRFSAERPEGSISTLTIQRTEQRDSAMYRCASSSPTSGTTDEQFFGPGTRLTVL.

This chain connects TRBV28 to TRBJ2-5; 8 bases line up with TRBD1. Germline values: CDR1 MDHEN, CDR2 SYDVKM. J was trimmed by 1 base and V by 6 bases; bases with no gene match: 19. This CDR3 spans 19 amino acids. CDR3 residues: CASRTSPGQALRGQETQYF. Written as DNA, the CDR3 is TGTGCCAGCAGAACCAGTCCGGGACAGGCCCTCCGTGGCCAAGAGACCCAGTACTTC.

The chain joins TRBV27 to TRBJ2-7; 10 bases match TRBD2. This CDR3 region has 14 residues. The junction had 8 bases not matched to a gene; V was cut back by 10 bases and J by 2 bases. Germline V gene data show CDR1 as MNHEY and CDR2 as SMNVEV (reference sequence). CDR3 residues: CATRSGRVTYEQYF. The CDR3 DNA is TGTGCCACTCGAAGCGGGAGGGTTACCTACGAGCAGTACTTC.

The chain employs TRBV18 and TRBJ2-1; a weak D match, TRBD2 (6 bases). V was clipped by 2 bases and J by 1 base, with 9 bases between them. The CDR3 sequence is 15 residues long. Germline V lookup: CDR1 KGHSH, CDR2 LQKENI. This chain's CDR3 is CASSPGEASYNEQFF. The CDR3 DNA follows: TGTGCCAGCTCACCAGGGGAGGCTTCCTACAATGAGCAGTTCTTC. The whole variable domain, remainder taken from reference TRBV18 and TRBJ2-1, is NAGVMQNPRHLVRRRGQEARLRCSPMKGHSHVYWYRQLPEEGLKFMVYLQKENIIDESGMPKERFSAEFPKEGPSILRIQQVVRGDSAAYFCASSPGEASYNEQFFGPGTRLTVL.

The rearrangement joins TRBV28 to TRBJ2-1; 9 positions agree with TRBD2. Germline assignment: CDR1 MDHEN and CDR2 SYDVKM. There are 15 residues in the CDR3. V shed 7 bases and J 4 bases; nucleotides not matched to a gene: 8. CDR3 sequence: CASTPSGAPYNEQFF. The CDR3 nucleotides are TGTGCCAGCACCCCTAGCGGGGCGCCATACAATGAGCAGTTCTTC.

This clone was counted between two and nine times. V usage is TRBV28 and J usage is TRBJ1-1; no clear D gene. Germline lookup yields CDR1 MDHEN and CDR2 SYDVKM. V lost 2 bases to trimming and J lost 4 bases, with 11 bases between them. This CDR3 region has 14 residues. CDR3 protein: CASSLRAGSTEAFF. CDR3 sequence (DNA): TGTGCCAGCAGTTTAAGGGCGGGGTCCACTGAAGCTTTCTTT.

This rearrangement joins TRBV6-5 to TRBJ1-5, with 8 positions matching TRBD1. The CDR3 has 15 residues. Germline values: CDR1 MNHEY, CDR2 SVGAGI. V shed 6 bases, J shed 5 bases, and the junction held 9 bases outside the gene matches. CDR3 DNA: TGTGCCAGCAGGCCCGCAGGGGGCTCCCATCAGCCCCAGCATTTT. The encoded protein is CASRPAGGSHQPQHF.